A selection of T cell receptor beta chains follows, all from one sample in a study of PD-1 and CTLA-4 blockade in melanoma. Libraries were prepared by immunoSEQ multiplex PCR; TCRdb keeps only in-frame clonotypes and omits some of them. The sample has approximately 17,000 clones, 73% seen once. This specimen consisted of CD8+ T cells from peripheral blood, obtained before anti-PD-1 treatment. These receptor sequences come from a human donor with melanoma. Both conserved end residues are part of each CDR3. Fields, in order: V gene, J gene, D gene, clone size, CDR3 DNA, CDR3 protein. The D gene is left open where the match is weak. Clone size is stated in some rows and not others, as once, few, many or a class when expanded.

V: TRBV2
J: TRBJ2-5
D: TRBD2
size: .
DNA: TGTGCCAGCATTCTTCCCATAGCGGGGCGGGAGACCCAGTACTTC
CDR3: CASILPIAGRETQYF

V: TRBV9
J: TRBJ1-4
D: .
size: few
DNA: TGTGCCAGCAGCGTAGGGGATCTCGGGGAAAAACTGTTTTTT
CDR3: CASSVGDLGEKLFF

V: TRBV24-1
J: TRBJ1-5
D: .
size: .
DNA: TGTGCCACCAGTGACTACTATAGCAATCAGCCCCAGCATTTT
CDR3: CATSDYYSNQPQHF

V: TRBV6-5
J: TRBJ2-1
D: .
size: .
DNA: TGTGCCAGCAGTCGCAGGGAGTCCTACAATGAGCAGTTCTTC
CDR3: CASSRRESYNEQFF

V: TRBV7-8
J: TRBJ2-7
D: .
size: .
DNA: TGTGCCAGCAGCTTAGTTCAGGGGCCCCTTGCCGGCGAGCAGTACTTC
CDR3: CASSLVQGPLAGEQYF

V: TRBV7-9
J: TRBJ2-7
D: .
size: .
DNA: TGTGCCAGCAGCTTAGTGGGTCTCTGGGAGCAGTACTTC
CDR3: CASSLVGLWEQYF

V: TRBV6-5
J: TRBJ2-3
D: TRBD2
size: .
DNA: TGTGCCAGCAGTCGACTAGCGGGGGGCACAGATACGCAGTATTTT
CDR3: CASSRLAGGTDTQYF

V: TRBV28
J: TRBJ1-4
D: .
size: .
DNA: TGTGCCAGCAGACCGTCGAGGGAAGGTAATGAAAAACTGTTTTTT
CDR3: CASRPSREGNEKLFF

V: TRBV7-9
J: TRBJ2-1
D: .
size: medium-sized
DNA: TGTGCCAGCAGCTCGTCGGGGACCGGGAATGAGCAGTTCTTC
CDR3: CASSSSGTGNEQFF

V: TRBV4-1
J: TRBJ1-1
D: .
size: .
DNA: TGCGCCAGCAGCCAAGAGGCCTGGGGTGGCACTGAAGCTTTCTTT
CDR3: CASSQEAWGGTEAFF

V: TRBV28
J: TRBJ2-1
D: TRBD1
size: few
DNA: TGTGCCAGCAGCTTACTCCATAAGGGGACAGTACATAATGAGCAGTTCTTC
CDR3: CASSLLHKGTVHNEQFF

V: TRBV3-1/TRBV3-2
J: TRBJ2-3
D: TRBD1
size: .
DNA: TGTGCCAGCAGCCCCAGTCCGGGACAGGGGGCACGAGTGGCAGATACGCAGTATTTT
CDR3: CASSPSPGQGARVADTQYF

V: TRBV6-6
J: TRBJ1-5
D: .
size: .
DNA: TGTGCCAGCACCGCCCTGAAGGAGCCCCAGCATTTT
CDR3: CASTALKEPQHF

V: TRBV19
J: TRBJ1-2
D: .
size: .
DNA: TGTGCCAGTAGTATAATAGGGCACCTCTATGGCTACACCTTC
CDR3: CASSIIGHLYGYTF

V: TRBV29-1
J: TRBJ2-1
D: TRBD2
size: .
DNA: TGCAGCGTTGTGGGGACTAGCCGGACTACCAATGAGCAGTTCTTC
CDR3: CSVVGTSRTTNEQFF

V: TRBV7-6
J: TRBJ1-1
D: TRBD1
size: .
DNA: TGTGCCAGCAGCCCGGAACAGGGGCTCCCGTTCATGAACACTGAAGCTTTCTTT
CDR3: CASSPEQGLPFMNTEAFF

V: TRBV19
J: TRBJ2-6
D: .
size: .
DNA: TGTGCCAGTAGTGCTCAGGGTTCTGGGGCCAACGTCCTGACTTTC
CDR3: CASSAQGSGANVLTF

V: TRBV5-5
J: TRBJ2-2
D: TRBD2
size: .
DNA: TGTGCCAGCAGCTTTTTGCGGGAGAGACACGGGGAGCTGTTTTTT
CDR3: CASSFLRERHGELFF

V: TRBV4-2
J: TRBJ1-1
D: .
size: .
DNA: TGTGCCAGCAGCCAAGGGAGAGACGGGAACACTGAAGCTTTCTTT
CDR3: CASSQGRDGNTEAFF

V: TRBV27
J: TRBJ2-2
D: TRBD1
size: large
DNA: TGTGCCAGCAGTGCGACAGGGGGCTATCCCGGGGAGCTGTTTTTT
CDR3: CASSATGGYPGELFF

V: TRBV11-3
J: TRBJ2-7
D: .
size: .
DNA: TGTGCCAGCAGCCGGGGGGACACTTCCTACGAGCAGTACTTC
CDR3: CASSRGDTSYEQYF

V: TRBV3-1/TRBV3-2
J: TRBJ2-2
D: TRBD2
size: .
DNA: TGTGCCAGCAGCCAAGATCCGCCTGGGAGGGAGGTGCCCGGGGAGCTGTTTTTT
CDR3: CASSQDPPGREVPGELFF

V: TRBV7-6
J: TRBJ2-7
D: .
size: .
DNA: TGTGCCAGCAGCTCGGAACAGCTACTATCCTACGAGCAGTACTTC
CDR3: CASSSEQLLSYEQYF

V: TRBV9
J: TRBJ2-5
D: .
size: .
DNA: TGTGCCAGCAGCGTAGGGGTACAACAAGAGACCCAGTACTTC
CDR3: CASSVGVQQETQYF

V: TRBV2
J: TRBJ2-7
D: .
size: once
DNA: TGTGCCAGCAGTGAGGGGGACCTATACTCCTACGAGCAGTACTTC
CDR3: CASSEGDLYSYEQYF

V: TRBV27
J: TRBJ1-2
D: .
size: .
DNA: TGTGCCAGCAGAGGAGGGGCATATGGCTACACCTTC
CDR3: CASRGGAYGYTF

V: TRBV2
J: TRBJ1-1
D: TRBD1
size: .
DNA: TGTGCCAGCCAGACAGGGTTGAACACTGAAGCTTTCTTT
CDR3: CASQTGLNTEAFF

V: TRBV13
J: TRBJ1-2
D: TRBD1
size: .
DNA: TGTGCCAGCAGCTTAGGGACAGGGAACTATGGCTACACCTTC
CDR3: CASSLGTGNYGYTF

V: TRBV18
J: TRBJ2-7
D: .
size: few
DNA: TGTGCCAGCTCAGACAGCAACGAGCAGTACTTC
CDR3: CASSDSNEQYF

V: TRBV5-5
J: TRBJ2-7
D: .
size: .
DNA: TGTGCCAGCAGCTTGGTCGGTTACGAGCAGTACTTC
CDR3: CASSLVGYEQYF

V: TRBV10-3
J: TRBJ2-1
D: .
size: .
DNA: TGTGCCATCCGTAGAGAGGGAGACTTCAATGAGCAGTTCTTC
CDR3: CAIRREGDFNEQFF

V: TRBV11-3
J: TRBJ2-2
D: .
size: .
DNA: TGTGCCAGCAGCTTAGGAGGGTCGTACTCGGCCGGGGAGCTGTTTTTT
CDR3: CASSLGGSYSAGELFF

V: TRBV9
J: TRBJ1-5
D: .
size: .
DNA: TGTGCCAGCAGCGTAGCGGGAAGCAATCAGCCCCAGCATTTT
CDR3: CASSVAGSNQPQHF

V: TRBV6-5
J: TRBJ2-5
D: TRBD1
size: .
DNA: TGTGCCACCGGACAGGGGGCCGGCGAGACCCAGTACTTC
CDR3: CATGQGAGETQYF

V: TRBV27
J: TRBJ1-5
D: TRBD1
size: .
DNA: TGTGCCAGCAGTCACCAGGGGGCAGGGCAGCCCCAGCATTTT
CDR3: CASSHQGAGQPQHF

V: TRBV5-1
J: TRBJ2-7
D: TRBD1
size: few
DNA: TGCGCCAGTTCTGGGACAGGGATTGCCTACGAGCAGTACTTC
CDR3: CASSGTGIAYEQYF

V: TRBV27
J: TRBJ1-1
D: .
size: .
DNA: TGTGCCAGCAGTTGGTACAGGGACCTCATGAACACTGAAGCTTTCTTT
CDR3: CASSWYRDLMNTEAFF

V: TRBV6-5
J: TRBJ1-6
D: TRBD1
size: .
DNA: TGTGCCAGCAGCCGTGGACAGGGGATCAATTCACCCCTCCACTTT
CDR3: CASSRGQGINSPLHF

V: TRBV7-9
J: TRBJ2-7
D: .
size: .
DNA: TGTGCCAGCAGCCAGGGCGTCGCCAGGGAAGGCTACGAGCAGTACTTC
CDR3: CASSQGVAREGYEQYF

V: TRBV10-3
J: TRBJ2-7
D: .
size: .
DNA: TGTGCCATCAGTGGAATCGATTCCTACGAGCAGTACTTC
CDR3: CAISGIDSYEQYF

V: TRBV30
J: TRBJ1-5
D: .
size: .
DNA: TGTGCCTGGAGTTCGAGGGCGGGTCAGCCCCAGCATTTT
CDR3: CAWSSRAGQPQHF

V: TRBV30
J: TRBJ2-1
D: .
size: .
DNA: TGTGCCTGGAGTGAAGACAGTTTCGAGCAGTTCTTC
CDR3: CAWSEDSFEQFF

V: TRBV6-6
J: TRBJ1-1
D: .
size: .
DNA: TGTGCCAGCAGCACCACTTATGAAGCTTTCTTT
CDR3: CASSTTYEAFF

V: TRBV19
J: TRBJ1-1
D: TRBD1
size: .
DNA: TGTGCCAGTAGTACCCTGACAGGGGGCGCCGCTGAAGCTTTCTTT
CDR3: CASSTLTGGAAEAFF

V: TRBV27
J: TRBJ1-5
D: TRBD1
size: .
DNA: TGTGCCAGCAGTTGGACAGGGGATCGTCAGCCCCAGCATTTT
CDR3: CASSWTGDRQPQHF